This T cell receptor (beta chain) was obtained from a study of CD8+ T cells in alopecia areata. This clone was counted a few times. cDNA serving as the sequencing template came from extracted, reverse transcribed RNA. The data were produced by immunoSEQ multiplex PCR, yet TCRdb's version contains in-frame clones alone and is incomplete. The profile shows hundreds of thousands of clones, 60% of them singletons. The sample's treatment: oral pan-JAK inhibitor, 5-10 mg twice daily. The study team obtained lesional scalp punch biopsies and peripheral blood from alopecia areata patients. The origin of this receptor is a human donor with alopecia areata. This sample comprised CD4+ T cells sorted from blood, obtained around week 54, from a patient treated with tofacitinib.

CDR3 bases: TGTGCCAGCAGCTTGAAGACAGCGAACACTGAAGCTTTCTTT. Encoded protein: CASSLKTANTEAFF. This sequence joins TRBV5-6 and TRBJ1-1; a possible D gene is TRBD1 (5 bases). The V and J ends lost 1 base and 1 base respectively, with 8 bases between them. The CDR3 is 14 residues long. Per germline, CDR1 SGHDT and CDR2 YYEEEE. Full variable domain (outside the CDR3, taken from reference TRBV5-6 and TRBJ1-1): DAGVTQSPTHLIKTRGQQVTLRCSPKSGHDTVSWYQQALGQGPQFIFQYYEEEERQRGNFPDRFSGHQFPNYSSELNVNALLLGDSALYLCASSLKTANTEAFFGQGTRLTVV.